These T cell receptor beta chains were read from a single sample in a study of blood T cell repertoires in COVID-19. Only in-frame clones appear in the TCRdb table, and some are missing; sequencing was by immunoSEQ multiplex PCR. The sample records some 240,000 clones, more than 75% being singletons. Sequencing was done on a sample of peripheral blood. The receptors here all came from a human donor in a cohort sampled during active COVID-19. The CDR3 runs from the conserved cysteine through the conserved F or W. The D gene is left open where the match is weak. Rows give clone size only sometimes, using once, few, many, or a class for an expanded clone.

j_gene: TRBJ1-6
v_gene: TRBV5-1
d_gene: NA
abundance: few
CDR3aa: CASSLGDPGESPLHF
CDR3nt: TGCGCCAGCAGCTTGGGGGACCCAGGGGAGTCACCCCTCCACTTT

j_gene: TRBJ2-2
v_gene: TRBV4-3
d_gene: TRBD1
abundance: NA
CDR3aa: CASSQGQGANPGELFF
CDR3nt: TGCGCCAGCAGCCAAGGACAGGGGGCGAATCCCGGGGAGCTGTTTTTT

j_gene: TRBJ2-7
v_gene: TRBV9
d_gene: NA
abundance: few
CDR3aa: CASSPLGGGTYEQYF
CDR3nt: TGTGCCAGCAGCCCCCTAGGCGGAGGAACCTACGAGCAGTACTTC

j_gene: TRBJ2-7
v_gene: TRBV18
d_gene: TRBD1
abundance: NA
CDR3aa: CASSPGTAYYEQYF
CDR3nt: TGTGCCAGCTCACCCGGGACAGCTTACTACGAGCAGTACTTC

j_gene: TRBJ2-1
v_gene: TRBV5-1
d_gene: TRBD2
abundance: NA
CDR3aa: CASSLGIAGGSSYNEQFF
CDR3nt: TGCGCCAGCAGCTTGGGTATAGCGGGAGGGAGCTCCTACAATGAGCAGTTCTTC

j_gene: TRBJ2-5
v_gene: TRBV7-9
d_gene: TRBD1
abundance: many
CDR3aa: CASSFSGQGLQETQYF
CDR3nt: TGTGCCAGCAGCTTTTCGGGACAGGGGCTCCAAGAGACCCAGTACTTC

j_gene: TRBJ1-3
v_gene: TRBV7-6
d_gene: NA
abundance: few
CDR3aa: CASSSDLRSSGNTIYF
CDR3nt: TGTGCCAGCAGCTCGGATCTGAGGAGCTCTGGAAACACCATATATTTT

j_gene: TRBJ2-5
v_gene: TRBV5-1
d_gene: NA
abundance: NA
CDR3aa: CASSPGLGQETQYF
CDR3nt: TGCGCCAGCAGCCCCGGACTCGGACAAGAGACCCAGTACTTC

j_gene: TRBJ1-4
v_gene: TRBV15
d_gene: NA
abundance: once
CDR3aa: CATSRDRDREKLFF
CDR3nt: TGTGCCACCAGCAGAGACAGGGATAGGGAAAAACTGTTTTTT

j_gene: TRBJ1-6
v_gene: TRBV6-5
d_gene: TRBD1
abundance: NA
CDR3aa: CASRPFLTGNSPLHF
CDR3nt: TGTGCCAGCAGGCCATTCCTGACAGGGAATTCACCCCTCCACTTT

j_gene: TRBJ2-4
v_gene: TRBV6-5
d_gene: NA
abundance: NA
CDR3aa: CASNLDSNIQYF
CDR3nt: TGTGCCAGCAACCTGGACTCGAACATTCAGTACTTC

j_gene: TRBJ2-7
v_gene: TRBV27
d_gene: TRBD2
abundance: NA
CDR3aa: CASSLLAGGPREQYF
CDR3nt: TGTGCCAGCAGTTTATTAGCGGGAGGGCCTCGGGAGCAGTACTTC

j_gene: TRBJ2-1
v_gene: TRBV6-5
d_gene: TRBD1
abundance: NA
CDR3aa: CASSRQTGSYNEQFF
CDR3nt: TGTGCCAGCAGCCGGCAGACAGGGTCCTACAATGAGCAGTTCTTC

j_gene: TRBJ1-2
v_gene: TRBV28
d_gene: TRBD1
abundance: NA
CDR3aa: CASSFRGQGFF
CDR3nt: TGTGCCAGCAGTTTTAGGGGACAGGGATTCTTC

j_gene: TRBJ2-7
v_gene: TRBV4-1
d_gene: TRBD2
abundance: NA
CDR3aa: CASSQDRGLAGGEQYF
CDR3nt: TGCGCCAGCAGCCAAGATAGAGGACTAGCGGGGGGCGAGCAGTACTTC

j_gene: TRBJ2-1
v_gene: TRBV10-3
d_gene: NA
abundance: once
CDR3aa: CAISMGGPYNEQFF
CDR3nt: TGTGCCATATCAATGGGGGGTCCATACAATGAGCAGTTCTTC

j_gene: TRBJ1-1
v_gene: TRBV5-1
d_gene: NA
abundance: NA
CDR3aa: CASSPLTGGGNTEAFF
CDR3nt: TGCGCCAGCAGCCCCTTGACGGGAGGGGGGAACACTGAAGCTTTCTTT

j_gene: TRBJ1-1
v_gene: TRBV2
d_gene: NA
abundance: NA
CDR3aa: CASSVAPVAVNTEAFF
CDR3nt: TGTGCCAGCAGCGTAGCACCGGTGGCGGTGAACACTGAAGCTTTCTTT

j_gene: TRBJ1-4
v_gene: TRBV30
d_gene: NA
abundance: NA
CDR3aa: CAWGRGTREKLFF
CDR3nt: TGTGCCTGGGGTAGGGGGACCCGCGAAAAACTGTTTTTT

j_gene: TRBJ1-1
v_gene: TRBV11-2
d_gene: NA
abundance: NA
CDR3aa: CASSLGGVEAFF
CDR3nt: TGTGCCAGCAGCTTGGGGGGGGTAGAGGCTTTCTTT

j_gene: TRBJ2-3
v_gene: TRBV6-4
d_gene: TRBD1
abundance: NA
CDR3aa: CASSRTGGTDTQYF
CDR3nt: TGTGCCAGCAGTCGGACAGGGGGTACCGATACGCAGTATTTT

j_gene: TRBJ1-1
v_gene: TRBV19
d_gene: TRBD1
abundance: NA
CDR3aa: CASSNRGGGTEAFF
CDR3nt: TGTGCCAGTAGTAACAGGGGTGGTGGCACTGAAGCTTTCTTT

j_gene: TRBJ2-2
v_gene: TRBV7-9
d_gene: NA
abundance: NA
CDR3aa: CASSLSGDWAGELFF
CDR3nt: TGTGCCAGCAGTCTTTCAGGGGATTGGGCCGGGGAGCTGTTTTTT

j_gene: TRBJ2-1
v_gene: TRBV7-3
d_gene: TRBD1
abundance: NA
CDR3aa: CASSPLQGARHEQFF
CDR3nt: TGTGCCAGCAGCCCCCTACAGGGGGCGCGCCATGAGCAGTTCTTC

j_gene: TRBJ1-4
v_gene: TRBV14
d_gene: NA
abundance: few
CDR3aa: CASSLPGATNEKLFF
CDR3nt: TGTGCCAGCAGCCTTCCAGGGGCAACTAATGAAAAACTGTTTTTT

j_gene: TRBJ2-1
v_gene: TRBV4-2
d_gene: TRBD2
abundance: once
CDR3aa: CASSSSGGTNEQFF
CDR3nt: TGTGCCAGCAGCTCTAGCGGGGGGACCAATGAGCAGTTCTTC

j_gene: TRBJ1-6
v_gene: TRBV30
d_gene: NA
abundance: NA
CDR3aa: CAWSWVSGVSSYNSPLHF
CDR3nt: TGTGCCTGGAGTTGGGTATCGGGGGTCAGCTCCTATAATTCACCCCTCCACTTT

j_gene: TRBJ1-2
v_gene: TRBV27
d_gene: NA
abundance: NA
CDR3aa: CASASGGGLSNYGYTF
CDR3nt: TGTGCCAGCGCCTCCGGGGGTGGGTTGTCGAACTATGGCTACACCTTC

j_gene: TRBJ1-3
v_gene: TRBV7-2
d_gene: NA
abundance: NA
CDR3aa: CASSLSISGNTIYF
CDR3nt: TGTGCCAGCAGCTTATCAATCTCTGGAAACACCATATATTTT

j_gene: TRBJ2-7
v_gene: TRBV5-1
d_gene: TRBD2
abundance: NA
CDR3aa: CASSRPAGEQYF
CDR3nt: TGCGCCAGCAGCCGTCCAGCGGGGGAGCAGTACTTC

j_gene: TRBJ2-7
v_gene: TRBV29-1
d_gene: NA
abundance: NA
CDR3aa: CSVGQINEQYF
CDR3nt: TGCAGCGTTGGACAGATTAACGAGCAGTACTTC

j_gene: TRBJ1-3
v_gene: TRBV7-2
d_gene: NA
abundance: NA
CDR3aa: CASSLAGRPSGNTIYF
CDR3nt: TGTGCCAGCAGCTTAGCAGGCAGGCCCTCTGGAAACACCATATATTTT